The next 18 T cell receptor beta chains were all read from a single sample in a study of vaccination and CD4 T cells after COVID-19. Their cognate antigens are unknown. An Oncomine TCR Beta short-read assay was used to sequence the DNA from cultured CD4+ T cells. One entry per CDR3 protein results from TCRdb running MiXCR on the PCR reads. Of several thousand distinct CDR3 sequences in the sample, over 50% were seen once. Described treatment: roughly nine-day PBMC culture with coronavirus spike peptide pools or control peptides (ViraFEST assay). The sample consisted of cultured CD4+ T cells from blood, taken after SARS-CoV-2 vaccination. Receptor source: a human donor with COVID-19.

The chain's CDR3 is CASSSELATLPGEQYF. The CDR3 DNA sequence: TGTGCCAGCAGTTCCGAACTAGCGACCCTCCCGGGGGAGCAGTACTTC. This sequence joins TRBV12-3 or TRBV12-4 and TRBJ2-7; 7 bases map to TRBD2. V gave up 4 bases and J gave up 7 bases; unmatched junction bases: 16. This CDR3 region has 16 residues.

The V and J genes are TRBV10-1 and TRBJ2-7, with 7 bases that match TRBD2. This CDR3 region has 14 residues. V trimming: 6 bases; J trimming: 3 bases; junction bases outside the gene matches: 8. The germline V gene encodes CDR1 WNHNN and CDR2 SYGVQD (reference sequence). CDR3 residues: CASSSGDGDYEQYF. In nucleotides, the CDR3 is TGCGCCAGCAGCAGCGGGGACGGCGACTACGAGCAGTACTTC.

This clonotype was counted once. The chain has TRBV20-1 and TRBJ2-5, with D possibly TRBD1 on 6 matching bases. The ends were cut back, 6 bases at V and 1 base at J, with 12 bases in the middle. This CDR3 is 13 amino acids long. CDR1 DFQATT and CDR2 SNEGSKA come from the germline V gene (reference sequence). The CDR3 sequence is CSAETGLQETQYF. In DNA, the CDR3 is TGCAGTGCCGAGACAGGTCTCCAAGAGACCCAGTACTTC.

The chain has TRBV28 and TRBJ2-7, with D unclear. CDR1 is MDHEN and CDR2 is SYDVKM in the germline V gene. This CDR3 contains 11 residues. V was trimmed by 8 bases and J by 4 bases, leaving 9 bases between them. The CDR3 sequence: CASSSPYEQYF. In nucleotides, the CDR3 is TGTGCCAGCTCCTCCCCGTACGAGCAGTACTTC.

This clonotype turned up a few times. The CDR3 DNA is TGTGCCAGCAGCTTACTAGCGGGGGCCAGCTCCTACGAGCAGTACTTC. The encoded protein is CASSLLAGASSYEQYF. The rearrangement uses TRBV7-2 and TRBJ2-7; 10 bases fit TRBD2. Germline loops: CDR1 SGHTA, CDR2 FQGNSA. J lost 0 bases, V lost 2 bases, and 4 bases had no gene match. The CDR3 extends over 16 amino acids.

This chain joins TRBV2 and TRBJ1-5; D perhaps matches TRBD1 (5 bases). V shed 5 bases and J shed 0 bases, with 11 bases lying between them. The CDR3 runs 15 residues. Germline-derived CDR1 and CDR2 are SNHLY and FYNNEI. The CDR3 sequence is CASSRQNLSNQPQHF. CDR3 bases: TGTGCCAGCAGTCGACAGAACCTTAGCAATCAGCCCCAGCATTTT.

As DNA, the CDR3 is TGTGCCAGCAGCCCCGGGACAGGGAAGGAGACCCAGTACTTC. Its translation is CASSPGTGKETQYF. The chain couples TRBV6-1 to TRBJ2-5; 9 bases fit TRBD1. J was trimmed by 5 bases and V by 6 bases; bases with no gene match: 7. Germline CDR1 and CDR2: MNHNS and SASEGT. The CDR3 totals 14 residues.

The rearrangement uses TRBV11-2 and TRBJ1-4, with D unresolved. In germline, CDR1 is SGHAT, CDR2 FQNNGV. The CDR3 loop spans 14 amino acids. V dropped 5 bases and J dropped 8 bases, with 15 bases sitting between them. CDR3 region: CASSPLSLWEKLFF. CDR3 coding DNA: TGTGCCAGCAGCCCCCTCTCATTGTGGGAAAAACTGTTTTTT.

The chain uses TRBV6-1 and TRBJ1-1; D uncertain. Germline values: CDR1 MNHNS, CDR2 SASEGT. This CDR3 has 13 amino acids. The V end was cut by 9 bases, the J end by 1 base, with 12 bases between. Here the CDR3 reads CASRKAGNTEAFF. CDR3 sequence (DNA): TGTGCCAGTAGGAAAGCCGGGAACACTGAAGCTTTCTTT.

This clonotype has only a few counts. CDR3 nucleotides: TGCGCCAGCAGCTTGTATGGGACAGGGGACTCGCGGGATGGCTACACCTTC. This codes for CASSLYGTGDSRDGYTF. J is TRBJ1-2 and V is TRBV5-1, with 10 bases identical to TRBD1. The junction had 12 bases not matched to a gene; V was cut back by 1 base and J by 6 bases. This CDR3 comprises 17 residues. Looked up from germline, CDR1 is SGHRS and CDR2 is YFSETQ.

V gene TRBV6-1 combines with J gene TRBJ1-5; D unclear. Trimming stripped 7 bases from V and 2 bases from J, with 24 bases between. The CDR3 is 18 amino acids. Germline CDR1 MNHNS, CDR2 SASEGT. The CDR3 is CASTQLWRADKRNQPQHF. The CDR3 DNA reads as TGTGCCAGCACCCAATTGTGGAGGGCAGACAAGCGCAATCAGCCCCAGCATTTT.

The J gene is TRBJ2-3, the V gene TRBV6-1; perhaps TRBD2 as D (7 bases). Germline V gene lookup returns CDR1 MNHNS and CDR2 SASEGT. V lost 5 bases and J lost 5, with 20 bases in between. The CDR3 extends over 16 amino acids. The CDR3 DNA is TGTGCCAGCAGTCCGGTTGGGGGGGGCCTCCGAGATACGCAGTATTTT. Translated: CASSPVGGGLRDTQYF.

This clonotype was counted only a few times. The rearrangement links TRBV20-1 to TRBJ1-6; TRBD1 aligns across 9 bases. The germline CDR1 and CDR2 sequences are DFQATT and SNEGSKA (reference sequence). The CDR3 is 15 residues long. J was trimmed by 9 bases and V by 6 bases; bases with no gene match: 12. CDR3 sequence (DNA): TGCAGTGCGCCAGAGACAGGGGGTAATGGTTCACCCCTCCACTTT. Translation: CSAPETGGNGSPLHF.

This clonotype was seen a handful of times. An end of the junction does not agree with germline; a read error may underlie this. This rearrangement joins TRBV7-7 to TRBJ2-1; D might be TRBD2 (6 bases). CDR1 and CDR2 from the germline V gene are SSHAT and FNYEAQ (reference sequence). There are 13 residues in the CDR3. The CDR3 protein is CASSRDFYNEQFF. The CDR3 DNA reads TGTGCTAGCAGCCGGGACTTCTACAATGAGCAGTTCTTC.

This rearrangement joins TRBV20-1 to TRBJ2-5, with 9 nucleotides matching TRBD2. The CDR3 runs to 13 residues. Germline-derived CDR1 and CDR2 are DFQATT and SNEGSKA (reference sequence). CDR3 protein: CSVAGAYQETQYF. The CDR3 coding sequence is TGCAGCGTAGCGGGGGCCTACCAAGAGACCCAGTACTTC.

This clonotype is labeled medium-sized (0.01 to 0.1%). J is TRBJ1-3 and V is TRBV6-5; D remains unclear. The CDR3 is 16 amino acids. Germline values: CDR1 MNHEY, CDR2 SVGAGI. Trimming removed 2 bases at V and 4 bases at J, with 15 bases between. The CDR3 sequence is CASSYTSGPAGNTIYF. The CDR3 nucleotides are TGTGCCAGCAGTTACACGTCCGGACCCGCCGGAAACACCATATATTTT.

The genes are TRBV6-5 and TRBJ1-5; no reliable D call. Germline CDR1 is MNHEY and CDR2 is SVGAGI. The V end was cut by 0 bases, the J end by 4 bases, with 10 bases between. This CDR3 comprises 15 residues. In nucleotides, the CDR3 is TGTGCCAGCAGTTACTCGATGGAGAAGAATCAGCCCCAGCATTTT. Its protein is CASSYSMEKNQPQHF.

The V call is TRBV28, the J call TRBJ1-2, with D possibly TRBD1 on 6 matching bases. Germline CDR1 and CDR2: MDHEN and SYDVKM. This CDR3 contains 15 residues. V dropped 2 bases and J dropped 4 bases, with 14 bases sitting between them. The CDR3 region is CASSLRGQASYGYTF. CDR3 in DNA: TGTGCCAGCAGTTTAAGGGGACAAGCTAGCTATGGCTACACCTTC.